Listed below are T cell receptor beta chains from one sample, sequenced in a study of cytomegalovirus exposure and HLA in healthy donors. Only in-frame clones appear in the TCRdb table, and some are missing; sequencing was by immunoSEQ multiplex PCR. The sample records 150,000 to 200,000 clones, 70% to 85% being singletons. The material sequenced was PBMCs. The receptors shown here come from a man aged 18 to 30 in good health and CMV-seronegative. CDR3s include the opening cysteine and the closing phenylalanine or tryptophan. The order of the fields is D gene, clone size, V gene, J gene, CDR3 DNA, CDR3 protein. D genes are given only for firm matches. Clone size is stated in some rows and not others, as once, few, many or a class when expanded.

d_call: .; clone_size: .; v_call: TRBV30; j_call: TRBJ2-3; cdr3_nt: TGTGCCTGGAGTCGGGGCACAGATACGCAGTATTTT; cdr3_aa: CAWSRGTDTQYF
d_call: TRBD1; clone_size: .; v_call: TRBV7-9; j_call: TRBJ1-1; cdr3_nt: TGTGCCAGCAGCTCCCGGGACAGGCGACCCATGAACACTGAAGCTTTCTTT; cdr3_aa: CASSSRDRRPMNTEAFF
d_call: .; clone_size: .; v_call: TRBV9; j_call: TRBJ1-3; cdr3_nt: TGTGCCAGCAGCGAAGGGGCGGGAAACACCATATATTTT; cdr3_aa: CASSEGAGNTIYF
d_call: TRBD2; clone_size: .; v_call: TRBV4-2; j_call: TRBJ2-3; cdr3_nt: TGTGCCAGCAGCCAGAGCGGGGGAGAACCCACAGATACGCAGTATTTT; cdr3_aa: CASSQSGGEPTDTQYF
d_call: TRBD2; clone_size: .; v_call: TRBV14; j_call: TRBJ2-7; cdr3_nt: TGTGCCAGCAGTCCTCAGGGGGGGACTAGCGGGAAGCAGTACTTC; cdr3_aa: CASSPQGGTSGKQYF
d_call: .; clone_size: .; v_call: TRBV11-3; j_call: TRBJ1-5; cdr3_nt: TGTGCCAGCAGCTTTAGAAGCGGGGAGGGGCAGCCCCAGCATTTT; cdr3_aa: CASSFRSGEGQPQHF
d_call: TRBD1; clone_size: once; v_call: TRBV20-1; j_call: TRBJ2-5; cdr3_nt: TGCAGTGCTAGTGCCGGGACAGGGCAGTACTTC; cdr3_aa: CSASAGTGQYF
d_call: .; clone_size: .; v_call: TRBV4-3; j_call: TRBJ2-1; cdr3_nt: TGCGCCAGCAGCCTCTGGACTACCAAAACCTACAATGAGCAGTTCTTC; cdr3_aa: CASSLWTTKTYNEQFF
d_call: .; clone_size: .; v_call: TRBV7-2; j_call: TRBJ1-3; cdr3_nt: TGTGCCAGCAGCAGCCGGACCGGGGGTGGAAACACCATATATTTT; cdr3_aa: CASSSRTGGGNTIYF
d_call: TRBD2; clone_size: .; v_call: TRBV5-1; j_call: TRBJ2-1; cdr3_nt: TGCGCCAGCAGCTTAGTACTAGCGGGGGATGAGCAGTTCTTC; cdr3_aa: CASSLVLAGDEQFF
d_call: .; clone_size: .; v_call: TRBV5-6; j_call: TRBJ2-1; cdr3_nt: TGTGCCAGCAGCGAGGGACTCGCGACCGTACCAGAGCAGTTCTTC; cdr3_aa: CASSEGLATVPEQFF
d_call: .; clone_size: .; v_call: TRBV30; j_call: TRBJ2-3; cdr3_nt: TGTGCCTGGAGTGTCTCGCAGTCAGATACGCAGTATTTT; cdr3_aa: CAWSVSQSDTQYF
d_call: TRBD1; clone_size: .; v_call: TRBV5-1; j_call: TRBJ2-5; cdr3_nt: TGCGCCAGCAGCTGGCTCTCGACAGGGGGAGAGACCCAGTACTTC; cdr3_aa: CASSWLSTGGETQYF
d_call: TRBD1; clone_size: .; v_call: TRBV4-1; j_call: TRBJ2-7; cdr3_nt: TGCGCCAGCAGCCAAGAAGGACAGGGAGGCTACGAGCAGTACTTC; cdr3_aa: CASSQEGQGGYEQYF
d_call: TRBD2; clone_size: .; v_call: TRBV4-2; j_call: TRBJ2-7; cdr3_nt: TGTGCCAGCAGCCAGGAGAGAGCGGGGGGGTCATACGAGCAGTACTTC; cdr3_aa: CASSQERAGGSYEQYF
d_call: TRBD2; clone_size: .; v_call: TRBV4-2; j_call: TRBJ2-1; cdr3_nt: TGTGCCAGCAGCCAGGACCTCCCCGGGGCTAGCGGTTACAATGAGCAGTTCTTC; cdr3_aa: CASSQDLPGASGYNEQFF
d_call: TRBD1; clone_size: .; v_call: TRBV5-6; j_call: TRBJ2-2; cdr3_nt: TGTGCCAGCAGCCCAGACCAGACAGGGGAGATTGCCGGGGAGCTGTTTTTT; cdr3_aa: CASSPDQTGEIAGELFF
d_call: .; clone_size: few; v_call: TRBV27; j_call: TRBJ1-5; cdr3_nt: TGTGCCAGCAGTCTGCAGGGTGGCAATCAGCCCCAGCATTTT; cdr3_aa: CASSLQGGNQPQHF
d_call: .; clone_size: .; v_call: TRBV21-1; j_call: TRBJ1-1; cdr3_nt: TGTGCCAGCAGCAAAGTTCGGCGGACAGGGCTGAACACTGAAGCTTTCTTT; cdr3_aa: CASSKVRRTGLNTEAFF
d_call: .; clone_size: few; v_call: TRBV6-1; j_call: TRBJ1-1; cdr3_nt: TGTGCCAGCAGTGACGGGGGTGAAGCTTTCTTT; cdr3_aa: CASSDGGEAFF
d_call: .; clone_size: .; v_call: TRBV7-9; j_call: TRBJ2-2; cdr3_nt: TGTGCCAGCAGCTTCCGGGAGTATCTAAACACCGGGGAGCTGTTTTTT; cdr3_aa: CASSFREYLNTGELFF
d_call: .; clone_size: .; v_call: TRBV19; j_call: TRBJ1-5; cdr3_nt: TGTGCCAGTAGTATAGACGGGAGCAGTTTTACCAATCAGCCCCAGCATTTT; cdr3_aa: CASSIDGSSFTNQPQHF
d_call: TRBD2; clone_size: .; v_call: TRBV11-3; j_call: TRBJ2-1; cdr3_nt: TGTGCCAGCAGCTTTAGCGGGAGAAGGGGGAATGAGCAGTTCTTC; cdr3_aa: CASSFSGRRGNEQFF
d_call: .; clone_size: .; v_call: TRBV7-9; j_call: TRBJ1-5; cdr3_nt: TGTGCCAGCAGTTTCCCAGGGGATACGCAGCATTTT; cdr3_aa: CASSFPGDTQHF
d_call: .; clone_size: .; v_call: TRBV6-6; j_call: TRBJ1-3; cdr3_nt: TGTGCCAGCAGTTATGAGAGGGACACCATATATTTT; cdr3_aa: CASSYERDTIYF
d_call: .; clone_size: .; v_call: TRBV9; j_call: TRBJ2-3; cdr3_nt: TGTGCCAGCAGCGTAGTTGGCAATTCGGATACGCAGTATTTT; cdr3_aa: CASSVVGNSDTQYF
d_call: .; clone_size: .; v_call: TRBV10-1; j_call: TRBJ1-5; cdr3_nt: TGCGCCAGCAGTGTATATTGTCAGCCCCAGCATTTT; cdr3_aa: CASSVYCQPQHF
d_call: .; clone_size: .; v_call: TRBV10-2; j_call: TRBJ1-5; cdr3_nt: TGCGCCAGCAGTGACTCTAAGCTTTATAGCAATCAGCCCCAGCATTTT; cdr3_aa: CASSDSKLYSNQPQHF
d_call: TRBD1; clone_size: .; v_call: TRBV28; j_call: TRBJ1-6; cdr3_nt: TGTGCCAGCAGTTACCCAGACCAGGGGGCCAATTCACCCCTCCACTTT; cdr3_aa: CASSYPDQGANSPLHF
d_call: TRBD1; clone_size: few; v_call: TRBV28; j_call: TRBJ1-2; cdr3_nt: TGTGCCAGCAGTCCCGTGGGGACAGGGGGGGGTGGTGGCTACACCTTC; cdr3_aa: CASSPVGTGGGGGYTF
d_call: .; clone_size: .; v_call: TRBV27; j_call: TRBJ2-7; cdr3_nt: TGTGCCAGCAGTTCAGGGGCCCGCGTCTACGAGCAGTACTTC; cdr3_aa: CASSSGARVYEQYF
d_call: TRBD1; clone_size: .; v_call: TRBV5-5; j_call: TRBJ1-2; cdr3_nt: TGTGCCAGCAGCTTACCACAGGGGCTGGCTGGCTACACCTTC; cdr3_aa: CASSLPQGLAGYTF
d_call: TRBD2; clone_size: .; v_call: TRBV6-6; j_call: TRBJ2-7; cdr3_nt: TGTGCCAGCAGGTGGGGGGGGGAAAGTTCCTACGAGCAGTACTTC; cdr3_aa: CASRWGGESSYEQYF